Listed below are T cell receptor beta chains from one sample, sequenced in a study of T cell changes during pregnancy in multiple sclerosis. TCRdb's copy holds only in-frame clones and misses some; the assay was immunoSEQ multiplex PCR. The table has roughly 48,000 clones, around 94% seen once. Specimen: CD4+ T cells from peripheral blood mononuclear cells, collected in the second trimester of pregnancy. These receptors were collected from a female donor in good health, enrolled as a control in a pregnancy study. Each CDR3 is given with its conserved first and last residue. D genes are given only for firm matches. Not all rows give a size; the values are once, few, many and, for expanded clones, a class.

cdr3_aa: CASSVGGGAYNEQFF
cdr3_nt: TGTGCCAGCAGCGTAGGTGGGGGCGCCTACAATGAGCAGTTCTTC
j_call: TRBJ2-1
cdr3_length: 15
v_call: TRBV9
clone_size: .
d_call: .

cdr3_aa: CSVTNQETQYF
cdr3_nt: TGCAGTGTGACTAACCAAGAGACCCAGTACTTC
j_call: TRBJ2-5
cdr3_length: 11
v_call: TRBV20-1
clone_size: .
d_call: .

cdr3_aa: CAWSAQLYSNQPQHF
cdr3_nt: TGTGCCTGGAGTGCACAGCTATATAGCAATCAGCCCCAGCATTTT
j_call: TRBJ1-5
cdr3_length: 15
v_call: TRBV30
clone_size: .
d_call: .

cdr3_aa: CASSETGNGAYEQYF
cdr3_nt: TGTGCCAGCAGTGAGACAGGGAATGGGGCCTACGAGCAGTACTTC
j_call: TRBJ2-7
cdr3_length: 15
v_call: TRBV7-9
clone_size: once
d_call: TRBD1

cdr3_aa: CSVGGRVSDEQYF
cdr3_nt: TGCAGCGTTGGGGGCAGGGTATCGGACGAGCAGTACTTC
j_call: TRBJ2-7
cdr3_length: 13
v_call: TRBV29-1
clone_size: .
d_call: .

cdr3_aa: CASSLNSAGPDTQYF
cdr3_nt: TGTGCCAGCAGCTTAAATTCGGCGGGGCCAGATACGCAGTATTTT
j_call: TRBJ2-3
cdr3_length: 15
v_call: TRBV7-3
clone_size: .
d_call: .

cdr3_aa: CASSSGTVNEQYF
cdr3_nt: TGTGCCAGCAGCTCCGGGACAGTGAACGAGCAGTACTTC
j_call: TRBJ2-7
cdr3_length: 13
v_call: TRBV7-8
clone_size: .
d_call: TRBD1

cdr3_aa: CASRTSGSNGGDTQYF
cdr3_nt: TGCGCCAGCCGGACTAGCGGGAGTAACGGTGGAGATACGCAGTATTTT
j_call: TRBJ2-3
cdr3_length: 16
v_call: TRBV5-1
clone_size: .
d_call: TRBD2

cdr3_aa: CASSLASGEYEQYF
cdr3_nt: TGTGCCAGCAGCTTAGCATCCGGGGAATACGAGCAGTACTTC
j_call: TRBJ2-7
cdr3_length: 14
v_call: TRBV7-6
clone_size: once
d_call: .

cdr3_aa: CASKRTGGQPQHF
cdr3_nt: TGTGCCAGCAAAAGGACAGGGGGTCAGCCCCAGCATTTT
j_call: TRBJ1-5
cdr3_length: 13
v_call: TRBV2
clone_size: .
d_call: TRBD1

cdr3_aa: CASSQGQLNEQFF
cdr3_nt: TGTGCCAGTAGCCAGGGCCAACTTAATGAGCAGTTCTTC
j_call: TRBJ2-1
cdr3_length: 13
v_call: TRBV19
clone_size: .
d_call: .

cdr3_aa: CASRPGTTNEKLFF
cdr3_nt: TGTGCCAGCAGACCCGGGACAACTAATGAAAAACTGTTTTTT
j_call: TRBJ1-4
cdr3_length: 14
v_call: TRBV7-9
clone_size: .
d_call: .

cdr3_aa: CASSLVENTEAFF
cdr3_nt: TGTGCCAGCAGCTTAGTAGAGAACACTGAAGCTTTCTTT
j_call: TRBJ1-1
cdr3_length: 13
v_call: TRBV7-9
clone_size: .
d_call: .

cdr3_aa: CASLRTLTTYGSSYNEQFF
cdr3_nt: TGTGCCAGCTTAAGGACATTGACCACTTACGGGAGCTCCTACAATGAGCAGTTCTTC
j_call: TRBJ2-1
cdr3_length: 19
v_call: TRBV5-6
clone_size: .
d_call: .

cdr3_aa: CASTLLAGVTDTQYF
cdr3_nt: TGTGCCAGCACCCTATTAGCGGGAGTCACAGATACGCAGTATTTT
j_call: TRBJ2-3
cdr3_length: 15
v_call: TRBV2
clone_size: .
d_call: TRBD2

cdr3_aa: CASSLSSGRVPAHTQYF
cdr3_nt: TGTGCCAGCAGCTTATCTAGCGGGAGGGTCCCCGCGCATACGCAGTATTTT
j_call: TRBJ2-3
cdr3_length: 17
v_call: TRBV7-8
clone_size: .
d_call: TRBD2

cdr3_aa: CASSVAVYNEQFF
cdr3_nt: TGTGCCAGCAGCGTAGCGGTCTACAATGAGCAGTTCTTC
j_call: TRBJ2-1
cdr3_length: 13
v_call: TRBV9
clone_size: .
d_call: .

cdr3_aa: CASSPSRDLVAEQYF
cdr3_nt: TGTGCCAGCAGCCCCAGCCGGGACTTAGTGGCAGAGCAGTACTTC
j_call: TRBJ2-7
cdr3_length: 15
v_call: TRBV7-2
clone_size: once
d_call: .

cdr3_aa: CASSLVTGRSYEQYF
cdr3_nt: TGTGCCAGCAGCCTCGTCACAGGCCGCTCCTACGAGCAGTACTTC
j_call: TRBJ2-7
cdr3_length: 15
v_call: TRBV7-9
clone_size: .
d_call: .

cdr3_aa: CASSAESRGRNYNEQFF
cdr3_nt: TGTGCCAGCAGTGCCGAATCCAGGGGGCGAAACTACAATGAGCAGTTCTTC
j_call: TRBJ2-1
cdr3_length: 17
v_call: TRBV6-1
clone_size: .
d_call: TRBD1

cdr3_aa: CASSAVYYEQYF
cdr3_nt: TGTGCCAGCAGCGCCGTCTACTACGAGCAGTACTTC
j_call: TRBJ2-7
cdr3_length: 12
v_call: TRBV11-1
clone_size: .
d_call: .

cdr3_aa: CASSQRNEQFF
cdr3_nt: TGTGCCAGCAGCCAACGGAATGAGCAGTTCTTC
j_call: TRBJ2-1
cdr3_length: 11
v_call: TRBV7-8
clone_size: .
d_call: .

cdr3_aa: CASRRGDGMANEQFF
cdr3_nt: TGTGCCAGCAGGCGGGGCGACGGGATGGCGAATGAGCAGTTCTTC
j_call: TRBJ2-1
cdr3_length: 15
v_call: TRBV2
clone_size: .
d_call: .

cdr3_aa: CASSNHRVALVNTEAFF
cdr3_nt: TGTGCCAGTAGTAACCACAGGGTCGCTTTAGTGAACACTGAAGCTTTCTTT
j_call: TRBJ1-1
cdr3_length: 17
v_call: TRBV19
clone_size: .
d_call: .

cdr3_aa: CASSPPGLPRREQFF
cdr3_nt: TGTGCCAGCTCACCCCCGGGACTACCAAGGCGCGAGCAGTTCTTC
j_call: TRBJ2-1
cdr3_length: 15
v_call: TRBV18
clone_size: .
d_call: TRBD2

cdr3_aa: CASSPRLAGETEQFF
cdr3_nt: TGTGCCAGCAGTCCGAGACTAGCGGGAGAAACTGAGCAGTTCTTC
j_call: TRBJ2-1
cdr3_length: 15
v_call: TRBV27
clone_size: .
d_call: TRBD2

cdr3_aa: CASSEAYNSPLHF
cdr3_nt: TGTGCCAGTAGTGAAGCCTACAATTCACCCCTCCACTTT
j_call: TRBJ1-6
cdr3_length: 13
v_call: TRBV19
clone_size: few
d_call: .

cdr3_aa: CASSQLPTSGSFF
cdr3_nt: TGTGCCAGCAGCCAACTTCCGACTAGCGGGAGTTTCTTC
j_call: TRBJ2-1
cdr3_length: 13
v_call: TRBV14
clone_size: .
d_call: TRBD2

cdr3_aa: CASTLGSGYGYTF
cdr3_nt: TGTGCCAGCACCTTAGGGAGTGGCTATGGCTACACCTTC
j_call: TRBJ1-2
cdr3_length: 13
v_call: TRBV6-1
clone_size: .
d_call: .

cdr3_aa: CASSPRSTLRYEQFF
cdr3_nt: TGTGCCAGCAGTCCGCGGTCCACGCTTCGGTATGAGCAGTTCTTC
j_call: TRBJ2-1
cdr3_length: 15
v_call: TRBV28
clone_size: once
d_call: .

cdr3_aa: CSVEDPAGVMYF
cdr3_nt: TGCAGCGTTGAAGATCCGGCGGGAGTAATGTACTTC
j_call: TRBJ2-7
cdr3_length: 12
v_call: TRBV29-1
clone_size: .
d_call: TRBD2

cdr3_aa: CASSLPQGYEQYF
cdr3_nt: TGTGCCAGCAGCTTACCACAGGGGTACGAGCAGTACTTC
j_call: TRBJ2-7
cdr3_length: 13
v_call: TRBV7-2
clone_size: .
d_call: TRBD1

cdr3_aa: CATSRDQRLAADTQYF
cdr3_nt: TGTGCCACCAGCAGAGATCAGCGATTAGCGGCAGATACGCAGTATTTT
j_call: TRBJ2-3
cdr3_length: 16
v_call: TRBV15
clone_size: .
d_call: .

cdr3_aa: CASSTPQVGELFF
cdr3_nt: TGTGCCAGCAGCACCCCGCAGGTCGGGGAGCTGTTTTTT
j_call: TRBJ2-2
cdr3_length: 13
v_call: TRBV7-9
clone_size: .
d_call: .

cdr3_aa: CASSVSGDSNQPQHF
cdr3_nt: TGTGCCAGCAGCGTATCCGGGGATAGCAATCAGCCCCAGCATTTT
j_call: TRBJ1-5
cdr3_length: 15
v_call: TRBV9
clone_size: .
d_call: .

cdr3_aa: CASSLKGVSGELFF
cdr3_nt: TGTGCCAGCAGCTTAAAGGGAGTATCCGGGGAGCTGTTTTTT
j_call: TRBJ2-2
cdr3_length: 14
v_call: TRBV7-6
clone_size: .
d_call: .

cdr3_aa: CASSFLGGTDTQYF
cdr3_nt: TGTGCCAGCAGCTTTCTAGGAGGGACAGATACGCAGTATTTT
j_call: TRBJ2-3
cdr3_length: 14
v_call: TRBV7-9
clone_size: once
d_call: .

cdr3_aa: CASSSTGDTGELFF
cdr3_nt: TGTGCCAGCAGCTCCACTGGAGACACCGGGGAGCTGTTTTTT
j_call: TRBJ2-2
cdr3_length: 14
v_call: TRBV7-2
clone_size: few
d_call: .

cdr3_aa: CASSPLGQGRTNYGYTF
cdr3_nt: TGTGCCAGCAGCCCCCTGGGACAGGGCCGGACTAACTATGGCTACACCTTC
j_call: TRBJ1-2
cdr3_length: 17
v_call: TRBV4-2
clone_size: .
d_call: TRBD1

cdr3_aa: CASSLVGAGNQETQYF
cdr3_nt: TGTGCCAGCAGCTTAGTTGGTGCGGGCAACCAAGAGACCCAGTACTTC
j_call: TRBJ2-5
cdr3_length: 16
v_call: TRBV11-2
clone_size: .
d_call: .

cdr3_aa: CASSPRLAGGEQFF
cdr3_nt: TGTGCCAGCAGCCCGAGACTAGCGGGGGGTGAGCAGTTCTTC
j_call: TRBJ2-1
cdr3_length: 14
v_call: TRBV5-4
clone_size: .
d_call: TRBD2

cdr3_aa: CASSLGSGTSIGTF
cdr3_nt: TGTGCCAGCAGCTTGGGCTCCGGGACATCTATAGGGACCTTC
j_call: TRBJ1-2
cdr3_length: 14
v_call: TRBV11-1
clone_size: once
d_call: .

cdr3_aa: CSVHRVGYTF
cdr3_nt: TGCAGCGTGCACCGGGTCGGCTACACCTTC
j_call: TRBJ1-2
cdr3_length: 10
v_call: TRBV29-1
clone_size: .
d_call: .